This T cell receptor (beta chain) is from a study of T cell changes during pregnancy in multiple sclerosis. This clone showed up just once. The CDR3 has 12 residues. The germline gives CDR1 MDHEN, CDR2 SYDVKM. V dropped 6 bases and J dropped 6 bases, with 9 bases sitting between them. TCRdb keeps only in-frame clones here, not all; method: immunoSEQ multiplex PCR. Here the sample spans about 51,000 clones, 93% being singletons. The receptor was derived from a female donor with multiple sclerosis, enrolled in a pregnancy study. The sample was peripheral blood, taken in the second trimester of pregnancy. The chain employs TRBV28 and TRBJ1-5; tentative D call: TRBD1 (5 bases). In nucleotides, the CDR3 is TGTGCCAGCAGGCTGGGGGGTCAGCCCCAGCATTTT. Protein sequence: CASRLGGQPQHF.